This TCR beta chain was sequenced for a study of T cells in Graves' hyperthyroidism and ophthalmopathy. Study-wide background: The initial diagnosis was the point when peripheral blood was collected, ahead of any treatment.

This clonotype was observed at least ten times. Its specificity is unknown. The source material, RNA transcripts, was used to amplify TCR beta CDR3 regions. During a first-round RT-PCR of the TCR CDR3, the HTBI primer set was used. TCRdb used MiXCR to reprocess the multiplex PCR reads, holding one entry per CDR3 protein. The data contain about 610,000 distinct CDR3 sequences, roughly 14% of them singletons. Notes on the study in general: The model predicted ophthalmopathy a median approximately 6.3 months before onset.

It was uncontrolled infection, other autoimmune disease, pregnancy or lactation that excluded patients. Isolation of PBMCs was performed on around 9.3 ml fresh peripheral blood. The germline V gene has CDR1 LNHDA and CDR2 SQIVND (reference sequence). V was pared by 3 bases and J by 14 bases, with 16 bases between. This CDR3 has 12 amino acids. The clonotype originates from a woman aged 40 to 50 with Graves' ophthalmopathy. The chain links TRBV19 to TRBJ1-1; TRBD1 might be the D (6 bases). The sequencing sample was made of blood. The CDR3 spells CASSMTGLLLFF. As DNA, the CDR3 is TGTGCCAGTAGTATGACAGGACTATTATTGTTCTTT.